The 27 T cell receptor beta chains below come from one sample, sequenced in a study of blood T cell repertoires in COVID-19. Data came from immunoSEQ multiplex PCR; TCRdb stores just in-frame clones and leaves some out. This repertoire shows around 200,000 clones, just over 85% found once; its top ten account for approximately 4.8%. Sequencing was carried out using peripheral blood. The receptors derive from a man in his fifties with acute or convalescent COVID-19.

This chain uses TRBV7-8 with TRBJ2-2, with D possibly matching TRBD1 (6 bases). The germline V and J ends were trimmed by 6 bases and 0 bases, with 11 bases remaining between them. This CDR3 has 15 residues. Germline values: CDR1 SGHVS, CDR2 FQNEAQ. The chain's CDR3 is CASRPDRSNTGELFF. The CDR3 coding sequence is TGTGCCAGCAGACCGGACAGATCGAACACCGGGGAGCTGTTTTTT.

This rearrangement joins TRBV5-6 to TRBJ1-1, with a tentative D call TRBD1 (6 bases). CDR1 SGHDT and CDR2 YYEEEE come from the germline V gene. The CDR3 extends over 13 amino acids. V lost 4 bases and J 5 bases, leaving 12 bases between the germline ends. The CDR3 spells CASSPKGGTEAFF. The CDR3 nucleotides are TGTGCCAGCAGCCCGAAGGGGGGGACTGAAGCTTTCTTT.

This chain uses TRBV11-3 with TRBJ1-1; D might be TRBD1 (5 bases). V dropped 6 bases and J dropped 5 bases, with 10 bases sitting between them. Germline values: CDR1 SGHNT, CDR2 YENEEA. The CDR3 is made up of 12 amino acids. The CDR3 DNA reads as TGTGCCAGCAGGGGGCCAGGGACTGAAGCTTTCTTT. Its translation is CASRGPGTEAFF.

The chain links TRBV15 to TRBJ1-3; a weak D match, TRBD1 (5 bases). This CDR3 spans 16 amino acids. CDR1 LNHNV and CDR2 YYDKDF come from the germline V gene (reference sequence). V was pared by 5 bases and J by 0 bases, with 14 bases between. The CDR3 region has the DNA TGTGCCACCAGCCGAGCTAGGGGTCTCTCTGGAAACACCATATATTTT. This gives the protein CATSRARGLSGNTIYF.

The chain couples TRBV2 to TRBJ1-6; a weak D match, TRBD1 (6 bases). Germline V gene sequence: CDR1 SNHLY, CDR2 FYNNEI. V was cut by 7 bases and J by 0 bases, with 22 bases left in between. The CDR3 spans 19 residues. CDR3 nucleotide sequence: TGTGCCAGCACCCCGGACAGTATGATGGGGAGCTCCTATAATTCACCCCTCCACTTT. Its protein product is CASTPDSMMGSSYNSPLHF.

This clone was seen once. This chain connects TRBV6-5 to TRBJ1-6, with a possible D match to TRBD1 (6 bases). Trimming took 6 bases from V and 6 from J, leaving 9 bases between them. Looked up from germline, CDR1 is MNHEY and CDR2 is SVGAGI. The CDR3 is made up of 13 amino acids. The CDR3 is CASSLDSNSPLHF. CDR3 in DNA: TGTGCCAGCAGCCTGGACAGTAATTCACCCCTCCACTTT.

The chain uses TRBV27 and TRBJ2-2, with D tentatively TRBD2 (5 bases). The germline V gene encodes CDR1 MNHEY and CDR2 SMNVEV (reference sequence). This CDR3 has 15 residues. Trimming shortened V by 10 bases and J by 2 bases, and 17 bases separated the two germline ends. The CDR3 loop is CATLGAGSNTGELFF. CDR3 coding DNA: TGTGCCACCCTGGGCGCGGGCTCTAACACCGGGGAGCTGTTTTTT.

The V gene is TRBV28, the J gene TRBJ2-5, with 10 bases aligning to TRBD1. The CDR3 consists of 16 residues. The germline gives CDR1 MDHEN, CDR2 SYDVKM. V gave up 5 bases and J gave up 5 bases; unmatched junction bases: 11. The CDR3 loop is CASSLHPRTGGETQYF. CDR3 in DNA: TGTGCCAGCAGTCTCCACCCGAGGACAGGGGGGGAGACCCAGTACTTC.

V and J are TRBV9 and TRBJ1-6, with D possibly matching TRBD1 (5 bases). CDR1 SGDLS and CDR2 YYNGEE come from the germline V gene. V lost 1 base to trimming and J lost 8 bases, with 13 bases between them. The CDR3 sequence is 15 residues long. Written as DNA, the CDR3 is TGTGCCAGCAGCGTAACTCCCGGGGGGTATTCACCCCTCCACTTT. Translated, it gives CASSVTPGGYSPLHF. Together with reference TRBV9 and TRBJ1-6, the CDR3 gives the full variable domain: DSGVTQTPKHLITATGQRVTLRCSPRSGDLSVYWYQQSLDQGLQFLIQYYNGEERAKGNILERFSAQQFPDLHSELNLSSLELGDSALYFCASSVTPGGYSPLHFGNGTRLTVT.

This rearrangement joins TRBV14 to TRBJ2-6; the D gene is possibly TRBD2 (6 bases). Per germline, CDR1 SGHDN and CDR2 FVKESK. Trimming removed 2 bases at V and 4 bases at J, with 15 bases between. The length of the CDR3 is 17 residues. The CDR3 sequence is CASSQTRRAAGANVLTF. The CDR3 bases are TGTGCCAGCAGCCAAACCCGGAGGGCGGCCGGGGCCAACGTCCTGACTTTC.

The V gene is TRBV7-9, the J gene TRBJ2-7; TRBD1 agrees at 10 bases. With 5 bases clipped from V and 1 base from J, the junction kept 14 bases outside the gene matches. The germline V gene has CDR1 SEHNR and CDR2 FQNEAQ (reference sequence). The CDR3 totals 18 residues. This chain's CDR3 is CASSRDRGFRTESYEQYF. CDR3 sequence (DNA): TGTGCCAGCAGCCGGGACAGGGGCTTCCGTACCGAATCCTACGAGCAGTACTTC.

CDR3 sequence reads: CATSLWTVSGNTIYF. The CDR3 nucleotides are TGTGCCACCAGCCTCTGGACAGTCTCTGGAAACACCATATATTTT. V usage is TRBV15 and J usage is TRBJ1-3; tentatively, D is TRBD1 (6 bases). V was clipped by 5 bases and J by 0 bases, with 11 bases between them. Germline loops: CDR1 LNHNV, CDR2 YYDKDF (reference sequence). The CDR3 spans 15 residues. Variable domain in full (rest from reference TRBV15 and TRBJ1-3): DAMVIQNPRYQVTQFGKPVTLSCSQTLNHNVMYWYQQKSSQAPKLLFHYYDKDFNNEADTPDNFQSRRPNTSFCFLDIRSPGLGDTAMYLCATSLWTVSGNTIYFGEGSWLTVV.

The V and J genes are TRBV5-8 and TRBJ2-3; TRBD1 might be the D (5 bases). V was pared by 5 bases and J by 2 bases, with 15 bases between. This CDR3 has 15 amino acids. CDR1 and CDR2 from the germline V gene are SGHTS and YDEGEE. The CDR3 nucleotides are TGTGCCAGCAGGTCGGGTCAGGGTTTCACAGATACGCAGTATTTT. Its translation is CASRSGQGFTDTQYF.

The rearrangement joins TRBV5-4 to TRBJ1-2; D uncertain. This CDR3 is 13 amino acids long. Germline CDR1 reads SGHNT; CDR2 reads YYREEE (reference sequence). V was cut by 6 bases and J by 3 bases, with 12 bases left in between. CDR3 bases: TGTGCCAGCACCACCGACATCGACTATGGCTACACCTTC. It is translated as CASTTDIDYGYTF. Variable domain in full (rest from reference TRBV5-4 and TRBJ1-2): ETGVTQSPTHLIKTRGQQVTLRCSSQSGHNTVSWYQQALGQGPQFIFQYYREEENGRGNFPPRFSGLQFPNYSSELNVNALELDDSALYLCASTTDIDYGYTFGSGTRLTVV.

A single count supports this clone. The gene calls are TRBV10-2 and TRBJ2-3, with 11 bases that match TRBD1. Germline V gene sequence: CDR1 WSHSY, CDR2 SAAADI. With V trimmed by 5 bases and J by 4 bases, 11 bases remained unmatched. CDR3 length: 17 amino acids. The DNA of the CDR3 is TGCGCCAGCAGTCCCAAACCCCCGGGACAGGGGGCAGATACGCAGTATTTT. Amino acid sequence: CASSPKPPGQGADTQYF.

CDR3 DNA sequence: TGTGCCAGCACCTTTAGGGGGAGCTCCTACGAGCAGTACTTC. It yields the protein CASTFRGSSYEQYF. The rearrangement joins TRBV5-4 to TRBJ2-7; D perhaps matches TRBD1 (6 bases). V was cut by 6 bases and J by 0 bases, with 13 bases left in between. The germline V gene encodes CDR1 SGHNT and CDR2 YYREEE (reference sequence). CDR3 length: 14 amino acids.

This chain links TRBV5-4 with TRBJ1-1; 7 positions agree with TRBD1. Looked up from germline, CDR1 is SGHNT and CDR2 is YYREEE (reference sequence). This CDR3 region has 15 residues. The V segment lost 0 bases and the J segment 2 bases; nucleotides outside the gene matches: 4. CDR3 DNA sequence: TGTGCCAGCAGCTTGGGACAGGGCATAAACACTGAAGCTTTCTTT. Translation gives CASSLGQGINTEAFF.

This CDR3 reads CASSRPTGSGSNQPQHF. As DNA, the CDR3 is TGTGCCAGTAGTCGTCCGACAGGTTCAGGGAGCAATCAGCCCCAGCATTTT. This rearrangement joins TRBV19 to TRBJ1-5; tentative D call: TRBD1 (6 bases). The CDR3 loop spans 17 amino acids. Germline-derived CDR1 and CDR2 are LNHDA and SQIVND (reference sequence). V lost 5 bases and J lost 1, with 18 bases in between.

This rearrangement joins TRBV7-3 to TRBJ2-2, with D perhaps TRBD1 (6 bases). The CDR3 is 16 residues long. V lost 5 bases, J lost 1 base, and 14 bases lay in between. The germline V gene encodes CDR1 SGHTA and CDR2 FQGTGA. The CDR3 loop reads CASSPHPGQNTGELFF. Here the CDR3 DNA reads TGTGCCAGCAGCCCACATCCGGGACAGAACACCGGGGAGCTGTTTTTT.

V is TRBV19 and J is TRBJ2-3; a possible D gene is TRBD1 (5 bases). This CDR3 region has 16 residues. Per the germline V gene, CDR1 is LNHDA and CDR2 is SQIVND (reference sequence). The V gene lost 3 bases and the J gene lost 0 bases, with 13 bases spanning the gap. The CDR3 sequence is CASSMGPVRSTDTQYF. In DNA form, the CDR3 reads TGTGCCAGTAGTATGGGGCCGGTCAGGAGCACAGATACGCAGTATTTT.

The chain links TRBV19 to TRBJ1-5; tentatively, D is TRBD1 (6 bases). V was shortened by 6 bases and J by 4 bases, with 25 bases between the two germline ends. CDR3 length: 18 amino acids. Germline V CDR1 and CDR2: LNHDA, SQIVND (reference sequence). In DNA, the CDR3 is TGTGCCAGTAGCCGATCGCCCATACAGGGTTACTTAAATCAGCCCCAGCATTTT. Protein: CASSRSPIQGYLNQPQHF.

Here the CDR3 DNA reads TGTGCCAGCAGCGTAGGGTTACGGGGATCAGAGGAGCAGTTCTTC. This gives the protein CASSVGLRGSEEQFF. The chain employs TRBV9 and TRBJ2-1, with D possibly matching TRBD2 (5 bases). CDR1 is SGDLS and CDR2 is YYNGEE in the germline V gene. Trimming cost V 0 bases and J 10 bases, with 17 bases left between them. The length of the CDR3 is 15 residues.

This chain uses TRBV5-8 with TRBJ2-7, with D maybe TRBD1 (7 bases). CDR3 length: 13 residues. Deletions cut 2 bases from V and 7 bases from J, with 13 bases between. Per the germline V gene, CDR1 is SGHTS and CDR2 is YDEGEE. This CDR3 reads CASSFDRAGEQYF. CDR3 in DNA: TGTGCCAGCAGCTTCGACAGGGCGGGGGAGCAGTACTTC.

The V and J genes are TRBV5-1 and TRBJ1-2, with 9 positions matching TRBD1. The CDR3 loop spans 16 amino acids. Trimming cost V 3 bases and J 1 base; bases outside gene matches: 7. Germline CDR1 and CDR2: SGHRS and YFSETQ. The CDR3 coding sequence is TGCGCCAGCAGCTGGACAGGGGTGCGGTATAACTATGGCTACACCTTC. Translating gives CASSWTGVRYNYGYTF.

V gene TRBV5-6 combines with J gene TRBJ2-7, with 9 nucleotides matching TRBD1. The CDR3 is 16 residues long. The germline V gene encodes CDR1 SGHDT and CDR2 YYEEEE. V gave up 3 bases and J gave up 0 bases; unmatched junction bases: 7. The CDR3 spells CASSWGRTGASYEQYF. CDR3 DNA: TGTGCCAGCAGCTGGGGAAGGACAGGGGCCTCCTACGAGCAGTACTTC.

This chain uses TRBV29-1 with TRBJ2-1, with 7 bases that match TRBD1. After removal of 5 bases from V and 2 bases from J, the junction contained 6 bases not matched to a gene. Germline V gene sequence: CDR1 SQVTM, CDR2 ANQGSEA. CDR3 length: 14 residues. Written as DNA, the CDR3 is TGCAGCGTTCCGCACAGGGGCACCTACAATGAGCAGTTCTTC. The encoded protein is CSVPHRGTYNEQFF.

V and J are TRBV18 and TRBJ1-4, with a possible D match to TRBD1 (6 bases). This CDR3 spans 13 amino acids. Germline values: CDR1 KGHSH, CDR2 LQKENI. V was clipped by 5 bases and J by 6 bases, with 10 bases between them. The CDR3: CASSRGIDEKLFF. The CDR3, as DNA: TGTGCCAGCTCAAGGGGGATCGATGAAAAACTGTTTTTT.